This T cell receptor beta chain was identified in a study of cytomegalovirus exposure and HLA in healthy donors. Study outcomes and limitations: In vitro, three CMV-associated chains proved specific for CMV antigens. Altogether, 150 to 200 TCR beta chains were recorded as cytomegalovirus-associated.

The ends lost 1 base at V and 10 bases at J; junction bases unmatched: 2. Germline assignment: CDR1 MGHRA and CDR2 YSYEKL. This CDR3 has 14 residues. The table came from immunoSEQ multiplex PCR; TCRdb's copy has only in-frame clones and leaves some out. Among about 150,000 clones listed, roughly 91% were seen once. Comments on this clone: Its cognate antigen is unknown.

The approximately 120-subject validation cohort, separate from the approximately 670-subject first cohort, included the donors. What was sequenced was PBMCs. The chain employs TRBV4-1 and TRBJ1-6, with 9 bases fitting TRBD1. The receptor's source is a man aged 18-30 years in good health and CMV-seronegative. The CDR3 loop reads CASSQGGQGSPLHF. The CDR3 DNA reads TGCGCCAGCAGCCAAGGGGGACAGGGCTCACCCCTCCACTTT.